This entry describes one T cell receptor beta chain. No antigen is known for it. The V and J ends lost 2 bases and 3 bases, in that order; junction bases with no gene match: 5. CDR1 is MNHEY and CDR2 is SVGEGT in the germline V gene. The CDR3 extends over 16 amino acids. Libraries of TCR beta came from quantitative 5'-RACE with molecular barcodes. TCRdb re-called the 5' RACE reads with MiXCR, one entry per CDR3 protein. The data contain roughly 150,000 distinct CDR3 sequences, 30% to 35% of them singletons. The source of the sample is a study of CD8 T cells in ankylosing spondylitis. Broader study findings: Reactive arthritis synovial fluid and blood were previously reported to contain some motif variants. There was reportedly significant enrichment of clones that were disease-linked in matched ankylosing spondylitis synovial fluid. For ankylosing spondylitis blood, a TCR beta motif of under ten highly homologous variants appeared characteristic.

Source material: synovial fluid, either unsorted or a sorted T cell fraction (not recorded which). V is TRBV6-2 or TRBV6-3 and J is TRBJ2-2, with 8 bases identical to TRBD2. The TCR was taken from a male donor with ankylosing spondylitis. The CDR3 nucleotides are TGTGCCAGCAGTTACCCGGGACTAGGACACACCGGGGAGCTGTTTTTT. Protein: CASSYPGLGHTGELFF.